This T cell receptor (beta chain) was found in a study of T cell changes during pregnancy in multiple sclerosis (dated by TCRdb to about 2019). The study in broad terms: In women with multiple sclerosis, the researchers looked at how the T cell repertoire shifted as pregnancy progressed.

With respect to this clone: Its cognate antigen has yet to be identified. Base qualities are not provided; no much larger clone lies one nucleotide away.

The receptor library was made with the immunoSEQ multiplex PCR assay. TCRdb provides this immuneACCESS table in a form limited to in-frame rearrangements. Some clones are lacking; in checked studies, under half of them reflect an unresolved V gene, and why the rest are absent is not known. The sample contains about 34,000 clones, less than 95% of them found a single time. The ten largest account for 3.5% to 4.5% of the sample. CDR3 length: 16 amino acids, cysteine to phenylalanine. Only the CDR3 region is kept as DNA, spanning 48 bases read in frame from base 1. V drops 3 bases and J drops 4 bases, leaving 19 bases in between. The germline V gene supplies CDR1 SGDLS and CDR2 YYNGEE.

This receptor was taken from a female donor with multiple sclerosis, enrolled in a pregnancy study. Rearrangement joined TRBV9 to TRBJ1-2; perhaps TRBD1 is the D gene, with 6 bases matching. The source material was CD8+ T cells from peripheral blood mononuclear cells, sampled in the second trimester of pregnancy. The DNA sequence is given as TGTGCCAGCAGCGGAGAGGGGGGGGACCTTGGCTATGGCTACACCTTC. The resulting protein is CASSGEGGDLGYGYTF.